The subject of this entry is one TCR beta chain. Method: immunoSEQ multiplex PCR; TCRdb's copy keeps in-frame clones and lacks some. The sample has around 200,000 clones, 86% seen once; the top ten hold more than 4%. The data stem from a study of blood T cell repertoires in COVID-19. Study-level background: Samples of COVID-19 (acute and convalescent) were obtained from the United States, Italy and Spain.

Cohort allocation depended upon clinical history that participants reported. V lost 0 bases to trimming and J lost 4 bases, with 9 bases between them. This CDR3 has 14 residues. The V gene's germline CDR1 is SGHDT and CDR2 YYEEEE. J is TRBJ2-3 and V is TRBV5-6; TRBD1 is a possible D gene (5 bases). The sequence derives from a woman aged 30 to 39 who had been exposed to COVID-19. The sample taken for sequencing was PBMCs or T cells enriched from blood (not recorded which). The CDR3 DNA follows: TGTGCCAGCAGCTTGGTAGGGGTGGCAGATACGCAGTATTTT. Its translation is CASSLVGVADTQYF.